This T cell receptor (beta chain) was captured by sequencing in a study of STAT5B mutations in CD4+ large granular lymphocyte leukemia. General study points: Patient CD4-sorted repertoires stayed more clonal than healthy ones after leukemic-clone removal. Top patient clones used TRBV06 genes more often: 8/27 versus 2/35 in controls. Higher CD4+ than CD8+ T-LGLL clonality might reflect small sample size.

As to this clone: Its antigen is undetermined.

Sequencing was at survey level. Method: immunoSEQ multiplex PCR; TCRdb's copy keeps in-frame clones and lacks some. The repertoire has 30,000 to 40,000 clones, over 65% of them found once; the top ten carry 2.5% to 3%. The CDR3 totals 13 residues. Germline assignment: CDR1 SEHNR and CDR2 FQNEAQ (reference sequence). V was cut by 3 bases and J by 1 base, with 6 bases left in between. This receptor was taken from a human donor in good health. Sequencing input: CD4+ T cells from blood buffy coats. V usage is TRBV7-9 and J usage is TRBJ1-1; D unclear. The CDR3 sequence is CASSFEGNTEAFF. DNA for the CDR3: TGTGCCAGCAGCTTCGAAGGGAACACTGAAGCTTTCTTT.